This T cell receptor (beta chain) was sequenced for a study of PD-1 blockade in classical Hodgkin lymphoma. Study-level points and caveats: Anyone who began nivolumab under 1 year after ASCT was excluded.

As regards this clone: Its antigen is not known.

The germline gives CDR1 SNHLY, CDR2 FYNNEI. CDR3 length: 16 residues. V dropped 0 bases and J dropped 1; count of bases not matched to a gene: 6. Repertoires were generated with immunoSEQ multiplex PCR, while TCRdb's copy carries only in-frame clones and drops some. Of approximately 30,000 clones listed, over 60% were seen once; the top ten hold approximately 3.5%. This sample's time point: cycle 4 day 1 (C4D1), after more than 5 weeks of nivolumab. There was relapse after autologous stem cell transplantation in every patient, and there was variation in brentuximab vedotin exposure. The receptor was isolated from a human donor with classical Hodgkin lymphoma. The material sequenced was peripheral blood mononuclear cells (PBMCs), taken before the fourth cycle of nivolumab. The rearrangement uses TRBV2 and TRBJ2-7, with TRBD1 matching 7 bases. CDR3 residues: CASSEAGTVLSYEQYF. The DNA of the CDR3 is TGTGCCAGCAGTGAAGCGGGGACAGTGTTATCCTACGAGCAGTACTTC.